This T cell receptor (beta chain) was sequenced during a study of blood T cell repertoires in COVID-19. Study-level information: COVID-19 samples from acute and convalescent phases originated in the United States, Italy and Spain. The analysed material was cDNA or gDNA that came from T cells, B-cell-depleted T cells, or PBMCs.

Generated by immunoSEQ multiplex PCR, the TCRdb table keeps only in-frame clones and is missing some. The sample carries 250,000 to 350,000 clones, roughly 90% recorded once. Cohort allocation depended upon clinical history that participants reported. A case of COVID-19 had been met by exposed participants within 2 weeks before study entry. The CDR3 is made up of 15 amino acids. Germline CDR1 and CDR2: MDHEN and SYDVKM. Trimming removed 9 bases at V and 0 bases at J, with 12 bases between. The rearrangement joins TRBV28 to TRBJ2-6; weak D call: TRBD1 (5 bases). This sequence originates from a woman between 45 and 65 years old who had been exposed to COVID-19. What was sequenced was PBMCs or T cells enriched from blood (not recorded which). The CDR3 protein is CARGLPFSGANVLTF. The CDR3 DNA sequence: TGTGCCAGGGGGCTCCCTTTCTCTGGGGCCAACGTCCTGACTTTC.